This entry lists 8 T cell receptor beta chains sequenced from one sample in a study of T cells after yellow fever vaccination. Via MiXCR, TCRdb re-called the 5' RACE reads, giving one row per CDR3 protein. The sample lists 250,000 to 350,000 distinct CDR3 sequences; 3.5% to 4.5% were seen once. The sequencing here drew on PBMCs, taken 15 days after the yellow fever booster vaccination. The receptor set was obtained from a young man who received the YFV17D yellow fever vaccine.

This clonotype was seen many times. V usage is TRBV10-3 and J usage is TRBJ1-1, with D possibly TRBD1 on 6 matching bases. Germline CDR1 is ENHRY and CDR2 is SYGVKD. This CDR3 has 13 residues. Trimming pared 4 bases from V and 2 bases from J, leaving 8 bases between. This CDR3 is CAISGQDNTEAFF. The CDR3, as DNA: TGTGCCATCAGTGGACAGGACAACACTGAAGCTTTCTTT.

The rearrangement links TRBV4-1 to TRBJ1-2; D remains ambiguous. This CDR3 region has 13 residues. The germline V and J ends were trimmed by 1 base and 6 bases, with 9 bases remaining between them. Germline V CDR1 and CDR2: MGHRA, YSYEKL. DNA of the CDR3: TGCGCCAGCAGCCAAGGATTATTAAATGGCTACACCTTC. Encoded protein: CASSQGLLNGYTF.

The sample holds a few counts of this clonotype. The chain has TRBV27 and TRBJ2-1; D tentatively reads TRBD1 or TRBD2 (5 bases each). Germline V gives CDR1 MNHEY, CDR2 SMNVEV (reference sequence). The CDR3 has 15 residues. Trimming removed 7 bases from V and 7 bases from J, with 20 bases in between. CDR3 residues: CASTMGTSPGNEQFF. The CDR3 coding sequence is TGTGCCAGCACCATGGGGACCTCCCCGGGGAATGAGCAGTTCTTC.

This clonotype was seen many times. The DNA of the CDR3 is TGTGCCAGCAGTTCGCAACCGAATCAGCCCCAGCATTTT. Its translation is CASSSQPNQPQHF. The chain recombines TRBV6-5 with TRBJ1-5; D unclear. The V end lost 4 bases, the J end lost 4 bases, and 8 bases lay between the germline ends. The length of the CDR3 is 13 residues. Germline V CDR1 and CDR2: MNHEY, SVGAGI.

This clonotype was observed many times. The chain employs TRBV5-1 and TRBJ2-5; D possibly corresponds to TRBD2 (6 bases). The germline CDR1 and CDR2 sequences are SGHRS and YFSETQ. V dropped 1 base and J dropped 3 bases, with 13 bases sitting between them. This CDR3 region has 15 residues. The CDR3 loop is CASSLIGGEEETQYF. The CDR3, as DNA: TGCGCCAGCAGCTTGATTGGCGGGGAGGAAGAGACCCAGTACTTC. Drawing the rest from reference TRBV5-1 and TRBJ2-5, the complete variable domain is KAGVTQTPRYLIKTRGQQVTLSCSPISGHRSVSWYQQTPGQGLQFLFEYFSETQRNKGNFPGRFSGRQFSNSRSEMNVSTLELGDSALYLCASSLIGGEEETQYFGPGTRLLVL.

The J gene is TRBJ2-1, the V gene TRBV29-1; TRBD2 matches 11 bases. Germline V gives CDR1 SQVTM, CDR2 ANQGSEA. With 6 bases clipped from V and 3 bases from J, the junction kept 4 bases outside the gene matches. The CDR3 runs 14 residues. This CDR3 reads CSVHSGGGYNEQFF. In DNA, the CDR3 is TGCAGCGTCCATAGCGGGGGGGGCTACAATGAGCAGTTCTTC.

This clonotype was observed many times. The CDR3 bases are TGTGCCAGCAGCGTAGATCCGACAGGCGGTAACACTGAAGCTTTCTTT. This encodes CASSVDPTGGNTEAFF. The chain employs TRBV9 and TRBJ1-1, with TRBD1 as a possible D gene (6 bases). The CDR3 is 16 amino acids. Germline values: CDR1 SGDLS, CDR2 YYNGEE. V was clipped by 0 bases and J by 2 bases, with 14 bases between them.

This chain connects TRBV9 to TRBJ2-1, with 9 bases lining up with TRBD2. Germline CDR1 reads SGDLS; CDR2 reads YYNGEE. The V and J ends lost 0 bases and 10 bases, in that order; junction bases with no gene match: 8. CDR3 length: 15 residues. The CDR3 protein is CASSVDGGGAVEQFF. In nucleotides, the CDR3 is TGTGCCAGCAGCGTAGATGGCGGGGGGGCGGTGGAGCAGTTCTTC. The full variable domain, rest sourced from reference TRBV9 and TRBJ2-1, is DSGVTQTPKHLITATGQRVTLRCSPRSGDLSVYWYQQSLDQGLQFLIQYYNGEERAKGNILERFSAQQFPDLHSELNLSSLELGDSALYFCASSVDGGGAVEQFFGPGTRLTVL.